This TCR beta chain was identified in a study of blood T cell repertoires in COVID-19. Deletions cut 6 bases from V and 7 bases from J, with 12 bases between. CDR1 is ENHRY, CDR2 SYGVKD, per germline. This CDR3 spans 13 amino acids. This table comes from immunoSEQ multiplex PCR, and its TCRdb copy is limited to in-frame clones, with some not included. Found here are roughly 180,000 clones, 80% of them singletons; the top ten hold about 15%. J is TRBJ1-4 and V is TRBV10-3; maybe TRBD1 (6 bases). Sequenced sample: PBMCs or T cells enriched from blood (not recorded which). The clonotype originates from a man aged 55-75 years who had been exposed to COVID-19. CDR3: CAIRDGQSEKLFF. CDR3 in DNA: TGTGCCATCAGGGACGGACAGTCTGAAAAACTGTTTTTT.